The next 9 T cell receptor beta chains were all read from a single sample in a study of T-cell reconstitution after alpha-beta-depleted transplantation in children (dated by TCRdb to about 2016). What the work shows at the level of the full study, not this receptor alone: The apparently early recovery of alphabetaT-cell counts about two months after transplant reportedly depended on only several hundred rapidly expanded clones that came from non-depleted graft cells.

The meaning of the sample's time point label: day 60 (about 2 months) after transplantation. Interpreted using the paper, the treatment or condition label stands for: allogeneic hematopoietic cell transplantation with graft depleted of TCRalphabeta T cells and CD19 B cells. Library preparation used PCR. TCRdb records Illumina HiSeq 2500 as the sequencer. To normalize quantification of the TCRbeta repertoire, the TCR libraries were built with molecular barcoding that relied on unique molecular identifiers. TCRdb applied fastp at Q25 and MiXCR to the public reads, then kept only in-frame beta chains. For every CDR3 protein sequence, its rows merge into one entry that carries the most common genes and DNA. Across this sample there are roughly 30,000 distinct CDR3 sequences, with 5% to 7% seen only once. The ten biggest clones cover 25% to 30% of the sample. These receptors are not linked to any known antigen.

The sample was peripheral blood, taken 60 days after TCRalphabeta/CD19-depleted stem cell transplant. These receptors all stem from a child less than two years old who had a stem cell transplant for acute myeloid leukemia, so the T cells may come from the graft donor.

This clonotype showed up many times. This sequence joins TRBV27 and TRBJ2-2; 9 positions agree with TRBD2. Per germline, CDR1 MNHEY and CDR2 SMNVEV (reference sequence). The CDR3 runs to 15 residues. V shed 5 bases and J 8 bases; nucleotides not matched to a gene: 9. As DNA, the CDR3 is TGTGCCAGCAGTCCCTGGGGTAGCGGGGGAGGGGAGCTGTTTTTT. It is translated as CASSPWGSGGGELFF.

Concerning this clonotype: A much larger clone lies a single base off, so this may be a read error. The V and J genes are TRBV2 and TRBJ1-2; 8 positions agree with TRBD1. This CDR3 is 15 amino acids long. CDR1 is SNHLY and CDR2 is FYNNEI in the germline V gene. CDR3 protein: CVSSSGQGRGYGYTF. The CDR3 DNA follows: TGTGTCAGCAGCTCCGGACAGGGTCGGGGCTATGGCTACACCTTC.

This clonotype occurred many times. The CDR3 nucleotides are TGCGCCAGCAGCTTGGAGGGGCGGACAGATACGCAGTATTTT. This translates into CASSLEGRTDTQYF. The gene calls are TRBV5-1 and TRBJ2-3, with D possibly matching TRBD1 (5 bases). The CDR3 extends over 14 amino acids. The V and J ends lost 0 bases and 3 bases respectively, with 8 bases between them. Germline values: CDR1 SGHRS, CDR2 YFSETQ.

This clonotype was observed many times. In nucleotides, the CDR3 is TGTGCCAGCAGTTTATATCCTAGCGGGAGGGCGGTAAATGAGCAGTTCTTC. Translation gives CASSLYPSGRAVNEQFF. The J gene is TRBJ2-1, the V gene TRBV12-3 or TRBV12-4; 12 bases agree with TRBD2. This CDR3 is built from 17 residues. V dropped 2 bases and J dropped 7; count of bases not matched to a gene: 9.

This clonotype has at least ten counts. This sequence joins TRBV12-3 or TRBV12-4 and TRBJ2-4, with 8 positions matching TRBD2. Unmatched junction bases numbered 10, after V lost 6 bases and J lost 6 bases. CDR3 length: 15 amino acids. CDR3 coding DNA: TGTGCCAGCAGCGCTTCAAGCGGGAGCCGAAACATTCAGTACTTC. This gives the protein CASSASSGSRNIQYF.

The chain carries TRBV6-4 and TRBJ2-5, with TRBD2 matching over 16 bases. From germline, CDR1 is MRHNA and CDR2 SNTAGT. V was pared by 8 bases and J by 0 bases, with 12 bases of the junction left unmatched. CDR3 length: 19 residues. The CDR3: CASCFWGLAGGSYQETQYF. As DNA, the CDR3 is TGTGCCAGCTGTTTCTGGGGACTAGCGGGGGGGTCGTACCAAGAGACCCAGTACTTC.

This clonotype was detected ten times or more. V gene TRBV12-3 or TRBV12-4 combines with J gene TRBJ2-5; 7 bases agree with TRBD2. Losses at the gene ends were 4 bases for V and 3 bases for J; bases not matched to a gene: 11. The length of the CDR3 is 16 residues. CDR3 loop: CASSWGGLRHEETQYF. As DNA, the CDR3 is TGTGCCAGCAGTTGGGGGGGATTGAGGCACGAAGAGACCCAGTACTTC.

This clonotype showed up many times. This chain connects TRBV27 to TRBJ2-6; TRBD1 might be the D (6 bases). Germline CDR1 is MNHEY and CDR2 is SMNVEV (reference sequence). The V gene lost 7 bases and the J gene lost 4 bases, with 14 bases spanning the gap. The CDR3 has 15 residues. DNA for the CDR3: TGTGCCAGCATAGGGACATCCTACGGGGCCAACGTCCTGACTTTC. This translates into CASIGTSYGANVLTF.

This clonotype was observed at least ten times. V is TRBV7-9 and J is TRBJ2-1; D is unresolved. V dropped 2 bases and J dropped 0 bases, with 5 bases sitting between them. The CDR3 totals 14 residues. The V gene's germline CDR1 is SEHNR and CDR2 FQNEAQ (reference sequence). The CDR3 DNA follows: TGTGCCAGCAGCTTAAGTAGCTCCTACAATGAGCAGTTCTTC. This codes for CASSLSSSYNEQFF.